One sample yielded the 24 T cell receptor beta chains listed below, sequenced in a study of blood T cell repertoires in COVID-19. The table came from immunoSEQ multiplex PCR; TCRdb's copy has only in-frame clones and leaves some out. The table has 200,000 to 250,000 clones, almost 90% seen once. The sample taken for sequencing was peripheral blood. Receptors were obtained from a man younger than 30 with active or convalescent COVID-19.

The J gene is TRBJ2-2, the V gene TRBV4-1; 7 nucleotides agree with TRBD1. The CDR3 length is 16 residues. From germline, CDR1 is MGHRA and CDR2 YSYEKL. Trimming cost V 0 bases and J 6 bases; bases outside gene matches: 7. CDR3 amino acids: CASSQEGPTGAGELFF. DNA for the CDR3: TGCGCCAGCAGCCAAGAGGGCCCCACAGGGGCCGGGGAGCTGTTTTTT.

V and J are TRBV5-1 and TRBJ2-1, with 9 bases aligning to TRBD2. V lost 5 bases to trimming and J lost 4 bases; unmatched junction nucleotides: 10. This CDR3 is built from 16 residues. The germline gives CDR1 SGHRS, CDR2 YFSETQ. The chain's CDR3 is CASSVVAGASYNEQFF. In DNA, the CDR3 is TGCGCCAGCAGTGTTGTAGCGGGAGCCTCATACAATGAGCAGTTCTTC.

This rearrangement joins TRBV6-6 to TRBJ2-1; D might be TRBD2 (5 bases). CDR1 and CDR2 from the germline V gene are MNHNY and SVGAGI (reference sequence). CDR3 length: 15 amino acids. The germline V and J ends were trimmed by 6 bases and 2 bases, with 14 bases remaining between them. CDR3 region: CASSPLEGPYNEQFF. The CDR3 DNA reads as TGTGCCAGCAGCCCCTTAGAGGGCCCCTACAATGAGCAGTTCTTC.

V and J are TRBV7-7 and TRBJ2-1; 12 bases agree with TRBD2. Germline V gene sequence: CDR1 SSHAT, CDR2 FNYEAQ (reference sequence). CDR3 length: 17 residues. With 7 bases clipped from V and 5 bases from J, the junction kept 12 bases outside the gene matches. CDR3 sequence (DNA): TGTGCCAGCACCCCCGGACTAGCGGGACTCCCCAACAATGAGCAGTTCTTC. Translated, it gives CASTPGLAGLPNNEQFF.

The chain joins TRBV7-3 to TRBJ1-3, with 7 bases lining up with TRBD1. The CDR3 contains 18 residues. Trimming removed 2 bases from V and 4 bases from J; junction bases left unmatched: 14. The germline gives CDR1 SGHTA, CDR2 FQGTGA. The chain's CDR3 is CASSLSTPTGTAGNTIYF. DNA of the CDR3: TGTGCCAGCAGCTTATCGACGCCTACGGGGACAGCCGGAAACACCATATATTTT.

The rearrangement links TRBV6-5 to TRBJ1-3, with D perhaps matching TRBD1 (5 bases). Trimming removed 4 bases from V and 3 bases from J, with 10 bases in between. The V gene's germline CDR1 is MNHEY and CDR2 SVGAGI. This CDR3 region has 14 residues. CDR3 in DNA: TGTGCCAGCAGTTCCAGGGTTGGTGGAAACACCATATATTTT. Translated: CASSSRVGGNTIYF.

V and J are TRBV7-2 and TRBJ1-5; 8 nucleotides line up with TRBD1. With 2 bases clipped from V and 2 bases from J, the junction kept 11 bases outside the gene matches. This CDR3 is 18 amino acids long. CDR1 and CDR2 (germline): SGHTA, FQGNSA. Here the CDR3 DNA reads TGTGCCAGCAGCTTAAGACCCCTAGGACAGGGCGGCAATCAGCCCCAGCATTTT. This sequence encodes CASSLRPLGQGGNQPQHF.

The chain links TRBV29-1 to TRBJ1-5; D is unclear. Germline V gives CDR1 SQVTM, CDR2 ANQGSEA. The ends were cut back, 1 base at V and 3 bases at J, with 4 bases in the middle. The CDR3 loop spans 12 amino acids. This CDR3 is CSVEGPNQPQHF. The CDR3 DNA sequence: TGCAGCGTTGAAGGGCCCAATCAGCCCCAGCATTTT.

The V and J genes are TRBV9 and TRBJ2-3; TRBD2 might be the D (5 bases). The V end was cut by 4 bases, the J end by 0 bases, with 9 bases between. Germline assignment: CDR1 SGDLS and CDR2 YYNGEE. This CDR3 contains 14 residues. This CDR3 reads CASSPSGSTDTQYF. As DNA, the CDR3 is TGTGCCAGCAGCCCCAGCGGTAGCACAGATACGCAGTATTTT.

The chain links TRBV14 to TRBJ2-3; D is perhaps TRBD2 (5 bases). This CDR3 contains 16 residues. Germline CDR1 and CDR2: SGHDN and FVKESK. The ends were cut back, 1 base at V and 4 bases at J, with 15 bases in the middle. CDR3 in amino acids: CASSQGLRAISDTQYF. The CDR3, as DNA: TGTGCCAGCAGCCAAGGGTTGCGGGCGATCTCAGATACGCAGTATTTT.

The chain couples TRBV23-1 to TRBJ2-1; 7 positions match TRBD2. TRBV23-1 is classed as an ORF, of uncertain function. Trimming took 6 bases from V and 4 from J; bases not matched to a gene: 12. This CDR3 comprises 16 residues. In nucleotides, the CDR3 is TGCGCCAGCAGGTCGGGGGGACCCTCTTTATACAATGAGCAGTTCTTC. Translated, it gives CASRSGGPSLYNEQFF.

This rearrangement joins TRBV7-2 to TRBJ2-3; 9 positions agree with TRBD2. Unmatched junction bases numbered 18, after V lost 5 bases and J lost 6 bases. The germline gives CDR1 SGHTA, CDR2 FQGNSA. This CDR3 region has 18 residues. Written as DNA, the CDR3 is TGTGCCAGCAGCCGCAATAGCGGGAGCTCCCCTCCCGGGGATACGCAGTATTTT. Encoded protein: CASSRNSGSSPPGDTQYF.

The rearrangement links TRBV25-1 to TRBJ1-6; D not resolved. The CDR3 sequence is 14 residues long. V gave up 3 bases and J gave up 10 bases, with 13 bases separating them. Germline CDR1 and CDR2: MGHDK and SYGVNS. The CDR3 is CASSESGVGSPLHF. The CDR3 coding sequence is TGTGCCAGCAGTGAGTCCGGGGTTGGGTCACCCCTCCACTTT.

In its sample, this clone was seen a few times. The V and J genes are TRBV9 and TRBJ2-3; TRBD1 is a possible D gene (6 bases). CDR3 length: 12 amino acids. Trimming cost V 1 base and J 6 bases, with 6 bases left between them. CDR1 and CDR2 from the germline V gene are SGDLS and YYNGEE. CDR3 loop: CASSVQGDTQYF. The DNA of the CDR3 is TGTGCCAGCAGCGTACAGGGGGATACGCAGTATTTT.

V is TRBV6-4 and J is TRBJ1-1, with no clear D. Trimming stripped 4 bases from V and 6 bases from J, with 12 bases between. This CDR3 contains 13 residues. CDR1 and CDR2 (germline): MRHNA, SNTAGT. The CDR3 nucleotides read TGTGCCAGCAGTGTGCGGGTTGGGGCTGAAGCTTTCTTT. The encoded protein is CASSVRVGAEAFF.

V is TRBV7-9 and J is TRBJ2-5, with 9 bases that match TRBD1. Germline CDR1 is SEHNR and CDR2 is FQNEAQ (reference sequence). V was clipped by 4 bases and J by 5 bases; unmatched bases: 14. The CDR3 length is 17 residues. The CDR3 DNA sequence: TGTGCCAGCAGCTCGGCCGCGGGACAGGGAGGGCTGGAGACCCAGTACTTC. Amino acid sequence: CASSSAAGQGGLETQYF.

The chain uses TRBV3-1 (or the pseudogene TRBV3-2) and TRBJ2-2, with D perhaps TRBD2 (5 bases). The CDR3 totals 17 residues. V shed 0 bases and J shed 1 base, with 12 bases lying between them. From germline, CDR1 is LGHDT and CDR2 YNNKEL (reference sequence). CDR3 amino acids: CASSQERTAGNTGELFF. The CDR3 DNA follows: TGTGCCAGCAGCCAAGAGAGGACTGCCGGGAACACCGGGGAGCTGTTTTTT.

CDR3 sequence: CASRLGVPPGDRDTQYF. CDR3 coding DNA: TGTGCAAGTCGCTTGGGAGTCCCACCGGGAGATAGGGATACGCAGTATTTT. The J gene is TRBJ2-3, the V gene TRBV12-2; the listed D gene, TRBD2, was not tested against the DNA. TRBV12-2 is a pseudogene segment. This CDR3 contains 17 residues.

The V call is TRBV27, the J call TRBJ1-2, with D hard to call. CDR1 MNHEY and CDR2 SMNVEV come from the germline V gene (reference sequence). V was cut by 4 bases and J by 8 bases, with 20 bases left in between. The CDR3 extends over 15 amino acids. This CDR3 is CASSSTGSPGGGYTF. Here the CDR3 DNA reads TGTGCCAGCAGTTCCACCGGGTCCCCGGGTGGCGGCTACACCTTC.

The J gene is TRBJ2-1, the V gene TRBV6-5; possibly TRBD2 for D (6 bases). Trimming removed 0 bases at V and 3 bases at J, with 12 bases between. The CDR3 loop spans 16 amino acids. Germline CDR1 MNHEY, CDR2 SVGAGI. The CDR3 DNA is TGTGCCAGCAGTTACTCGATCGGAGGGATCTACAATGAGCAGTTCTTC. It specifies CASSYSIGGIYNEQFF.

This chain joins TRBV10-3 and TRBJ2-1, with TRBD2 matching over 13 bases. CDR1 is ENHRY, CDR2 SYGVKD, per germline. V was pared by 4 bases and J by 9 bases, with 3 bases of the junction left unmatched. CDR3 size: 14 residues. CDR3 loop: CAISGLAGGGEQFF. CDR3 DNA: TGTGCCATCAGTGGACTAGCGGGAGGCGGTGAGCAGTTCTTC.

The genes are TRBV19 and TRBJ1-5, with TRBD1 matching over 9 bases. Germline CDR1 and CDR2: LNHDA and SQIVND (reference sequence). CDR3 length: 20 amino acids. Trimming cost V 0 bases and J 0 bases; bases outside gene matches: 12. As DNA, the CDR3 is TGTGCCAGTAGTATAGATCCCCGAATAGGACAGGGGAATAGCAATCAGCCCCAGCATTTT. Residues: CASSIDPRIGQGNSNQPQHF.

The rearrangement uses TRBV19 and TRBJ2-1; 7 bases map to TRBD2. Germline V gene sequence: CDR1 LNHDA, CDR2 SQIVND (reference sequence). CDR3 length: 18 amino acids. Losses at the gene ends were 5 bases for V and 0 bases for J; bases not matched to a gene: 13. The CDR3 reads CASSGRWAGDSSYNEQFF. Written as DNA, the CDR3 is TGTGCCAGTAGTGGAAGGTGGGCGGGAGATAGCTCCTACAATGAGCAGTTCTTC.

The chain couples TRBV5-4 to TRBJ2-2; a possible D gene is TRBD1 (6 bases). Trimming left V 2 bases short and J 4 bases short, with 12 bases between. This CDR3 region has 15 residues. Looked up from germline, CDR1 is SGHNT and CDR2 is YYREEE (reference sequence). Written as DNA, the CDR3 is TGTGCCAGCAGCTTTGAGGACAGAGGCACCGGGGAGCTGTTTTTT. It codes for CASSFEDRGTGELFF.